This T cell receptor (beta chain) originates from a study of control samples from healthy donors and cancer patients. This CDR3 is 14 amino acids long. The germline V gene encodes CDR1 SGHTS and CDR2 YDEGEE. Trimming cost V 2 bases and J 6 bases, with 9 bases left between them. Generated by immunoSEQ multiplex PCR, the TCRdb table keeps only in-frame clones and is missing some. The sample comprises 150,000 to 200,000 clones, 90% to 95% of which are singletons, and about 1.4% rests with the top ten. Source material: blood. The chain employs TRBV5-8 and TRBJ1-6; D is ambiguous. The sequence derives from a woman in her twenties or thirties in good health. The CDR3 nucleotides read TGTGCCAGCAGCTTTACCGGAACTAATTCACCCCTCCACTTT. This codes for CASSFTGTNSPLHF.